The next 10 T cell receptor beta chains were all read from a single sample in a study of cytomegalovirus exposure and HLA in healthy donors. Researchers ran the PCR with 60 Vbeta and 13 Jbeta primers. Sequencing used immunoSEQ multiplex PCR; TCRdb keeps in-frame clones, though not all of them. Its table lists 60,000 to 65,000 clones. Specimen: PBMCs. Receptors were obtained from a man aged 30 to 45 in good health and CMV-seropositive.

The chain employs TRBV18 and TRBJ1-5; TRBD1 matches 9 bases. Germline V gives CDR1 KGHSH, CDR2 LQKENI. V trimming: 6 bases; J trimming: 6 bases; junction bases outside the gene matches: 6. The CDR3 is 14 residues long. The CDR3 nucleotides are TGTGCCAGCTCGGGGACAGGGCAGGGTCAGCCCCAGCATTTT. Residues: CASSGTGQGQPQHF.

The V and J genes are TRBV30 and TRBJ1-1, with D perhaps TRBD1 (5 bases). The ends were cut back, 4 bases at V and 4 bases at J, with 16 bases in the middle. Germline lookup yields CDR1 GTSNPN and CDR2 SVGIG (reference sequence). The CDR3 runs 14 residues. The DNA for the CDR3 is TGTGCCTGGACACGGGGCGGGGGGACCACTGAAGCTTTCTTT. Its translation is CAWTRGGGTTEAFF.

On this clone itself: One junction end disagrees with the germline gene, perhaps due to a read error. V usage is TRBV7-7 and J usage is TRBJ2-7; 10 bases are a match to TRBD1. The V gene's germline CDR1 is SSHAT and CDR2 FNYEAQ (reference sequence). The CDR3 totals 14 residues. The CDR3: CASSSGTGVGEQYF. The CDR3 nucleotides read TGTGCTAGCAGCTCAGGGACAGGGGTGGGAGAGCAGTACTTC. The full variable domain, rest sourced from reference TRBV7-7 and TRBJ2-7, is GAGVSQSPRYKVTKRGQDVTLRCDPISSHATLYWYQQALGQGPEFLTYFNYEAQPDKSGLPSDRFSAERPEGSISTLTIQRTEQRDSAMYRCASSSGTGVGEQYFGPGTRLTVT.

The rearrangement uses TRBV9 and TRBJ2-6; 11 bases are a match to TRBD2. The CDR3 is 18 amino acids. Losses at the gene ends were 5 bases for V and 0 bases for J; bases not matched to a gene: 7. Germline CDR1 and CDR2: SGDLS and YYNGEE. The CDR3 DNA sequence: TGTGCCAGCAGTCTTGCCACTAGCGGGAGCTCTGGGGCCAACGTCCTGACTTTC. This encodes CASSLATSGSSGANVLTF.

The chain links TRBV27 to TRBJ1-1; D not certain. V gave up 2 bases and J gave up 1 base, with 5 bases separating them. Germline V gene data show CDR1 as MNHEY and CDR2 as SMNVEV (reference sequence). This CDR3 is built from 13 residues. CDR3 region: CASSLVGNTEAFF. Written as DNA, the CDR3 is TGTGCCAGCAGTTTAGTCGGGAACACTGAAGCTTTCTTT.

The chain couples TRBV4-1 to TRBJ2-1, with D possibly being TRBD1 (5 bases). There are 15 residues in the CDR3. CDR1 is MGHRA, CDR2 YSYEKL, per germline. Between the trimmed V and J ends, which lost 2 bases and 5 bases, there was a span of 13 bases. CDR3 sequence: CASSQSRVGDNEQFF. The CDR3, as DNA: TGCGCCAGCAGCCAAAGCAGGGTCGGCGACAATGAGCAGTTCTTC.

This chain joins TRBV30 and TRBJ1-4, with TRBD1 matching over 8 bases. Trimming took 3 bases from V and 8 from J; bases not matched to a gene: 11. The CDR3 has 15 residues. Per the germline V gene, CDR1 is GTSNPN and CDR2 is SVGIG (reference sequence). The CDR3 sequence: CAWSDGQGIQEKLFF. CDR3 DNA: TGTGCCTGGAGCGATGGACAGGGAATTCAGGAAAAACTGTTTTTT. Variable domain in full (rest from reference TRBV30 and TRBJ1-4): SQTIHQWPATLVQPVGSPLSLECTVEGTSNPNLYWYRQAAGRGLQLLFYSVGIGQISSEVPQNLSASRPQDRQFILSSKKLLLSDSGFYLCAWSDGQGIQEKLFFGSGTQLSVL.

Points on this clone: Relative to the germline gene, one junction end is altered; a read error may explain this. The J gene is TRBJ1-1, the V gene TRBV2; D gene ambiguous. CDR1 and CDR2 (germline): SNHLY, FYNNEI. CDR3 length: 12 amino acids. In DNA, the CDR3 is TGTGCCAGCAGACCCCAGAGGGATGAAGATTTCTTT. Translation: CASRPQRDEDFF.

The chain uses TRBV10-3 and TRBJ1-5; a weak D match, TRBD1 (5 bases). V was shortened by 4 bases and J by 4 bases, with 8 bases between the two germline ends. Per germline, CDR1 ENHRY and CDR2 SYGVKD. This CDR3 is 13 amino acids long. CDR3 protein: CAISATDNQPQHF. The CDR3, as DNA: TGTGCCATCAGTGCGACAGATAATCAGCCCCAGCATTTT.

J is TRBJ1-5 and V is TRBV7-2, with 9 bases aligning to TRBD1. The J segment lost 1 base and the V segment lost 5 bases, leaving 9 bases of the junction unmatched. Germline V CDR1 and CDR2: SGHTA, FQGNSA. There are 17 residues in the CDR3. CDR3 DNA sequence: TGTGCCAGCAGCCAAGGAACAGGGGGCAAGAGCAATCAGCCCCAGCATTTT. Amino acids: CASSQGTGGKSNQPQHF.